The 29 T cell receptor beta chains presented below share a single source sample, sequenced in a study of blood T cell repertoires in COVID-19. Method: immunoSEQ multiplex PCR; TCRdb's copy keeps in-frame clones and lacks some. The data contain 250,000 to 300,000 clones, more than 70% of them singletons. Sequenced sample: peripheral blood. Source of these receptors: a woman aged 25 to 39 with COVID-19, enrolled during active disease.

This clone appeared a single time. V is TRBV6-5 and J is TRBJ1-2, with TRBD1 matching 7 bases. Trimming at V came to 7 bases and at J to 6 bases, leaving 5 bases not matched to a gene. The CDR3 spans 12 residues. Germline lookup yields CDR1 MNHEY and CDR2 SVGAGI. CDR3 DNA sequence: TGTGCCAGCATCGGGGACAGCGATGGCTACACCTTC. It yields the protein CASIGDSDGYTF.

This clone was seen just once. The chain joins TRBV19 to TRBJ1-5, with D uncertain. With 1 base removed from V and 5 bases from J, the gap between germline ends came to 12 bases. Germline V gives CDR1 LNHDA, CDR2 SQIVND (reference sequence). CDR3 length: 15 amino acids. CDR3 in DNA: TGTGCCAGTAGTATAGGACATAGAAAGGATCAGCCCCAGCATTTT. It codes for CASSIGHRKDQPQHF.

This sequence joins TRBV10-3 and TRBJ2-2; 8 bases line up with TRBD1. The CDR3 extends over 14 amino acids. After removal of 4 bases from V and 4 bases from J, the junction contained 2 bases not matched to a gene. Germline CDR1 is ENHRY and CDR2 is SYGVKD. The CDR3 here is CAISGTGSTGELFF. The CDR3 nucleotides are TGTGCCATCAGTGGGACAGGGAGCACCGGGGAGCTGTTTTTT.

V gene TRBV4-2 combines with J gene TRBJ1-1; D uncertain. The CDR3 sequence is 13 residues long. V was pared by 6 bases and J by 2 bases, with 10 bases between. Germline V lookup: CDR1 LGHNA, CDR2 YNFKEQ. In DNA, the CDR3 is TGTGCCAGCAGAGAGGCCCTCAACACTGAAGCTTTCTTT. Protein product: CASREALNTEAFF.

This chain connects TRBV27 to TRBJ2-5, with 10 bases identical to TRBD1. The trim removed 10 bases at V and 5 bases at J, leaving 13 bases unmatched. The CDR3 consists of 15 residues. Germline V gene data show CDR1 as MNHEY and CDR2 as SMNVEV (reference sequence). The CDR3 sequence is CATSAGTGVGETQYF. The CDR3 nucleotides read TGTGCCACCTCCGCCGGGACAGGGGTAGGGGAGACCCAGTACTTC.

The rearrangement joins TRBV6-6 to TRBJ2-5; no clear D gene. The CDR3 totals 14 residues. V lost 2 bases and J 5 bases, leaving 12 bases between the germline ends. Germline loops: CDR1 MNHNY, CDR2 SVGAGI (reference sequence). CDR3 bases: TGTGCCAGCAGTTACGCGGCTAGTTGGGAGACCCAGTACTTC. Translation gives CASSYAASWETQYF.

This clone occurred once. J is TRBJ2-3 and V is TRBV11-3, with D possibly matching TRBD2 (5 bases). V dropped 1 base and J dropped 3 bases, with 14 bases sitting between them. This CDR3 contains 16 residues. Germline V gene data show CDR1 as SGHNT and CDR2 as YENEEA. CDR3 sequence (DNA): TGTGCCAGCAGCTTAGGAGGGCGTGGATTTACAGATACGCAGTATTTT. Protein product: CASSLGGRGFTDTQYF.

The DNA of the CDR3 is TGTGCCAGTAGTTCTGGGACAAGACGCTATGGCTACACCTTC. Translated: CASSSGTRRYGYTF. The chain employs TRBV19 and TRBJ1-2; TRBD1 might be the D (6 bases). CDR3 size: 14 residues. Germline V gives CDR1 LNHDA, CDR2 SQIVND (reference sequence). V was cut by 5 bases and J by 4 bases, with 14 bases left in between.

The chain carries TRBV9 and TRBJ2-7; TRBD2 matches at 10 bases. This CDR3 contains 21 residues. V lost 0 bases and J lost 0; bases outside the gene matches: 18. Germline loops: CDR1 SGDLS, CDR2 YYNGEE. The CDR3 loop reads CASSVARPAPSGSRASYEQYF. CDR3 coding DNA: TGTGCCAGCAGCGTAGCCCGCCCCGCTCCTAGCGGGAGTCGAGCCTCCTACGAGCAGTACTTC.

The V gene is TRBV7-3, the J gene TRBJ2-2, with unresolved D. Germline CDR1 is SGHTA and CDR2 is FQGTGA. Trimming pared 5 bases from V and 7 bases from J, leaving 8 bases between. The CDR3 loop spans 12 amino acids. The CDR3 sequence: CASSPPYGELFF. The CDR3 bases are TGTGCCAGCAGCCCCCCCTACGGGGAGCTGTTTTTT.

This chain joins TRBV27 and TRBJ1-1; TRBD1 matches 8 bases. CDR1 and CDR2 from the germline V gene are MNHEY and SMNVEV (reference sequence). Germline trimming cut 6 bases from V and 5 bases from J; bases unmatched to any gene: 8. The CDR3 is made up of 14 amino acids. The CDR3 reads CASRVGQGRTEAFF. For the CDR3, the DNA is TGTGCCAGCAGGGTCGGACAGGGTAGGACTGAAGCTTTCTTT.

This chain links TRBV28 with TRBJ2-7, with 9 positions matching TRBD1. Trimming took 6 bases from V and 5 from J; bases not matched to a gene: 8. Germline V gives CDR1 MDHEN, CDR2 SYDVKM. There are 14 residues in the CDR3. The CDR3 DNA reads TGTGCCAGCAGCCCCGGGACAGGGCTGAACGAGCAGTACTTC. It codes for CASSPGTGLNEQYF.

V is TRBV6-1 and J is TRBJ2-3; D might be TRBD1 (6 bases). The CDR3 spans 16 residues. Trimming removed 0 bases from V and 1 base from J, with 11 bases in between. Germline values: CDR1 MNHNS, CDR2 SASEGT. CDR3 amino acids: CASSEARAGGTDTQYF. The DNA of the CDR3 is TGTGCCAGCAGTGAAGCGAGGGCAGGGGGCACAGATACGCAGTATTTT.

This rearrangement joins TRBV11-3 to TRBJ2-6; no definite D call. CDR1 and CDR2 from the germline V gene are SGHNT and YENEEA. The length of the CDR3 is 15 residues. V was clipped by 1 base and J by 0 bases, with 4 bases between them. The DNA of the CDR3 is TGTGCCAGCAGCTTAGGGAGCTCTGGGGCCAACGTCCTGACTTTC. This gives the protein CASSLGSSGANVLTF.

V and J are TRBV2 and TRBJ1-1; D unresolved. The V end was cut by 6 bases, the J end by 4 bases, with 6 bases between. Germline CDR1 reads SNHLY; CDR2 reads FYNNEI. The CDR3 has 11 residues. CDR3 DNA: TGTGCCAGCAGCAGAGGCACTGAAGCTTTCTTT. This sequence encodes CASSRGTEAFF. Full variable domain (rest looked up from reference TRBV2 and TRBJ1-1): EPEVTQTPSHQVTQMGQEVILRCVPISNHLYFYWYRQILGQKVEFLVSFYNNEISEKSEIFDDQFSVERPDGSNFTLKIRSTKLEDSAMYFCASSRGTEAFFGQGTRLTVV.

The rearrangement joins TRBV24-1 to TRBJ1-6; D is possibly TRBD1 (6 bases). The CDR3 consists of 14 residues. V was shortened by 4 bases and J by 3 bases, with 6 bases between the two germline ends. CDR1 is KGHDR and CDR2 is SFDVKD in the germline V gene. The CDR3, as DNA: TGTGCCACCAGTGAAGGGGGCTATAATTCACCCCTCCACTTT. Amino acid sequence: CATSEGGYNSPLHF.

DNA for the CDR3: TGTGCCAGCAAGGGTGGGGACACACAAAATGAAAAACTGTTTTTT. It translates to CASKGGDTQNEKLFF. The J gene is TRBJ1-4, the V gene TRBV28; TRBD1 might be the D (6 bases). CDR3 length: 15 amino acids. Trimming pared 7 bases from V and 5 bases from J, leaving 17 bases between. Germline V lookup: CDR1 MDHEN, CDR2 SYDVKM.

The rearrangement joins TRBV6-6 to TRBJ1-6; tentative D call: TRBD1 (6 bases). V was shortened by 4 bases and J by 4 bases, with 11 bases between the two germline ends. CDR3 length equals 15 residues. Germline V gene sequence: CDR1 MNHNY, CDR2 SVGAGI (reference sequence). The CDR3 region is CASSFGTPYNSPLHF. In DNA form, the CDR3 reads TGTGCCAGCAGTTTCGGGACACCTTATAATTCACCCCTCCACTTT.

The chain employs TRBV7-8 and TRBJ1-1; D may be TRBD1 (5 bases). The CDR3 loop spans 13 amino acids. Germline V CDR1 and CDR2: SGHVS, FQNEAQ. Trimming stripped 1 base from V and 5 bases from J, with 8 bases between. The CDR3 DNA sequence: TGTGCCAGCAGCTTAGAACGGGGGACTGAAGCTTTCTTT. It yields the protein CASSLERGTEAFF.

CDR3 in DNA: TGTGCCACCAGTGATAGAGGGGGTGGACTCTATGGCTACACCTTC. Its protein is CATSDRGGGLYGYTF. The chain uses TRBV24-1 and TRBJ1-2, with D perhaps TRBD1 (6 bases). V was clipped by 3 bases and J by 4 bases, with 14 bases between them. The CDR3 loop spans 15 amino acids. The germline gives CDR1 KGHDR, CDR2 SFDVKD.

The J gene is TRBJ2-7, the V gene TRBV5-1, with a tentative D call TRBD1 (6 bases). The V gene's germline CDR1 is SGHRS and CDR2 YFSETQ. The CDR3 runs to 17 residues. Trimming took 2 bases from V and 0 from J, leaving 18 bases between them. CDR3 amino acids: CASSFGRGHTNSYEQYF. The CDR3 coding sequence is TGCGCCAGCAGCTTCGGCAGGGGCCATACAAACTCCTACGAGCAGTACTTC.

This clone came up once. The chain joins TRBV6-5 to TRBJ2-5, with D perhaps matching TRBD2 (5 bases). The CDR3 consists of 13 residues. The germline V and J ends were trimmed by 4 bases and 1 base, with 7 bases remaining between them. Germline CDR1 MNHEY, CDR2 SVGAGI. CDR3 bases: TGTGCCAGCAGTTCTAGCCTCCAAGAGACCCAGTACTTC. This encodes CASSSSLQETQYF.

The gene calls are TRBV10-1 and TRBJ2-7; D is uncertain. V was pared by 8 bases and J by 7 bases, with 12 bases between. Germline V gene data show CDR1 as WNHNN and CDR2 as SYGVQD (reference sequence). The CDR3 totals 11 residues. Here the CDR3 reads CASGDGREQYF. CDR3 nucleotide sequence: TGCGCCAGCGGAGACGGCCGGGAGCAGTACTTC.

The chain is built from TRBV7-2 and TRBJ1-1; D possibly corresponds to TRBD1 (5 bases). CDR1 is SGHTA and CDR2 is FQGNSA in the germline V gene. The CDR3 is 14 residues long. The V end was cut by 3 bases, the J end by 5 bases, with 13 bases between. DNA of the CDR3: TGTGCCAGCAGCTTTGGGCAGGGAGGAACTGAAGCTTTCTTT. It codes for CASSFGQGGTEAFF.

This clone was seen a handful of times. The rearrangement joins TRBV9 to TRBJ1-5; D call uncertain. The V end was cut by 8 bases, the J end by 1 base, with 10 bases between. The CDR3 covers 13 residues. Germline CDR1 SGDLS, CDR2 YYNGEE. CDR3 residues: CARNGGSNQPQHF. The CDR3, as DNA: TGTGCCAGGAACGGCGGAAGCAATCAGCCCCAGCATTTT.

The chain links TRBV7-3 to TRBJ1-1; tentatively, D is TRBD1 (5 bases). The CDR3 is made up of 13 amino acids. Trimming shortened V by 5 bases and J by 4 bases, and 11 bases separated the two germline ends. The germline CDR1 and CDR2 sequences are SGHTA and FQGTGA. The CDR3 nucleotides read TGTGCCAGCAGCCCGTCCGGGGGCACTGAAGCTTTCTTT. The encoded protein is CASSPSGGTEAFF. Filled out from reference TRBV7-3 and TRBJ1-1, the complete variable domain reads GAGVSQTPSNKVTEKGKYVELRCDPISGHTALYWYRQSLGQGPEFLIYFQGTGAADDSGLPNDRFFAVRPEGSVSTLKIQRTERGDSAVYLCASSPSGGTEAFFGQGTRLTVV.

The rearrangement uses TRBV5-1 and TRBJ1-1; 7 bases agree with TRBD1. Trimming cost V 1 base and J 4 bases; bases outside gene matches: 4. CDR3 length: 14 residues. Germline V lookup: CDR1 SGHRS, CDR2 YFSETQ. The CDR3, as DNA: TGCGCCAGCAGCTTGACAGGGGTGGGCACTGAAGCTTTCTTT. Amino acids: CASSLTGVGTEAFF.

The rearrangement uses TRBV28 and TRBJ2-2; TRBD2 agrees at 11 bases. CDR1 is MDHEN, CDR2 SYDVKM, per germline. With V trimmed by 6 bases and J by 4 bases, 1 base remained unmatched. The CDR3 runs 14 residues. The CDR3 sequence is CASSGTSGTGELFF. CDR3 coding DNA: TGTGCCAGCAGCGGGACTAGCGGCACCGGGGAGCTGTTTTTT.

The gene calls are TRBV18 and TRBJ2-7; D perhaps matches TRBD1 (6 bases). Per the germline V gene, CDR1 is KGHSH and CDR2 is LQKENI. CDR3 length: 14 amino acids. V was shortened by 6 bases and J by 6 bases, with 18 bases between the two germline ends. CDR3 nucleotides: TGTGCCAGCTCCGGCACCCAGGGGACGGGCGAGCAGTACTTC. Its protein is CASSGTQGTGEQYF.